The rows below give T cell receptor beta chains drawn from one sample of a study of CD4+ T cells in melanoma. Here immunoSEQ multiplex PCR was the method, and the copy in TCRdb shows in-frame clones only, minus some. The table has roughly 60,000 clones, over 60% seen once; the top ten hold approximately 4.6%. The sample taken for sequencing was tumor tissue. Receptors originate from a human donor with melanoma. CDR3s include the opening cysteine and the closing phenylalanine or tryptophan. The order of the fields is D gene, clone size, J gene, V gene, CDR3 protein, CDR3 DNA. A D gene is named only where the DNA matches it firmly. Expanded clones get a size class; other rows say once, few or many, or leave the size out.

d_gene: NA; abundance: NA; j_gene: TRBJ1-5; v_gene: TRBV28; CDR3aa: CATWGAGQPQHF; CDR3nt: TGTGCCACGTGGGGGGCTGGTCAGCCCCAGCATTTT
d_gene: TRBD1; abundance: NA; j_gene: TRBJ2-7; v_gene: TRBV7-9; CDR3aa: CASSNRDRHYEQYF; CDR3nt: TGTGCCAGCAGCAACCGGGACAGACACTACGAGCAGTACTTC
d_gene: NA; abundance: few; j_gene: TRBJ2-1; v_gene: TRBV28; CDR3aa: CASSFLYGPHGPNEQFF; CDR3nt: TGTGCCAGCAGTTTTTTGTACGGCCCACATGGACCCAATGAGCAGTTCTTC
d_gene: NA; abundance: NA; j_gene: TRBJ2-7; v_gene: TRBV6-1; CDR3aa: CASSDGVVHEQYF; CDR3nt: TGTGCCAGCAGTGATGGTGTGGTCCACGAGCAGTACTTC
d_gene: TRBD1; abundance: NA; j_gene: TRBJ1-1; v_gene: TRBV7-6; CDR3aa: CASSPYRGEAFF; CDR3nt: TGTGCCAGCAGCCCCTACAGGGGAGAAGCTTTCTTT
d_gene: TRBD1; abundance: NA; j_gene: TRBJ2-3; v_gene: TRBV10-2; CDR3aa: CASGDRGRDTQYF; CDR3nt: TGCGCCAGCGGGGACAGGGGGCGAGATACGCAGTATTTT
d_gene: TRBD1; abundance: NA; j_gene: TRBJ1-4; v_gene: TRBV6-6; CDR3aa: CASSYNGQGRLFF; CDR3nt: TGTGCCAGCAGTTACAACGGACAGGGTAGACTGTTTTTT
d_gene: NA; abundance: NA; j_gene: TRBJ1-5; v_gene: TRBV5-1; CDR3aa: CASSGGDEQPQHF; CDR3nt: TGCGCCAGCAGCGGGGGGGACGAGCAGCCCCAGCATTTT
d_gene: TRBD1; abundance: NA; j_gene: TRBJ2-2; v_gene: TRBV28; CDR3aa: CASTGTGPKANSNTGELFF; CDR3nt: TGTGCCAGCACCGGGACAGGACCCAAAGCGAACTCGAACACCGGGGAGCTGTTTTTT
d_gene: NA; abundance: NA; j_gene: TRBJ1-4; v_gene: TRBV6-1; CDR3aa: CASSEGTGKGEKLFF; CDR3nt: TGTGCCAGCAGTGAAGGAACAGGGAAGGGGGAAAAACTGTTTTTT
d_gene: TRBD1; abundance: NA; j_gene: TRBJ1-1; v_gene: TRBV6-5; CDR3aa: CASSDQGVWTEAFF; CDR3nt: TGTGCCAGCAGTGACCAGGGGGTATGGACTGAAGCTTTCTTT
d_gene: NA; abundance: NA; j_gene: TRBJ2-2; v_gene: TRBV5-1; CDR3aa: CASSLEGYTGELFF; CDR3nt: TGCGCCAGCAGCTTAGAGGGGTACACCGGGGAGCTGTTTTTT
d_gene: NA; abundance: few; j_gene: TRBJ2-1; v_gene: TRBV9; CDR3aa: CASSAVGGRGQFF; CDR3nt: TGTGCCAGCAGCGCCGTGGGGGGACGGGGGCAGTTCTTC
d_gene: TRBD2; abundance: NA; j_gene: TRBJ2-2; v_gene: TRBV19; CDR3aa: CASTTTGVAGGPGTGELFF; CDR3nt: TGTGCCAGTACCACCACCGGGGTAGCGGGGGGGCCGGGCACCGGGGAGCTGTTTTTT
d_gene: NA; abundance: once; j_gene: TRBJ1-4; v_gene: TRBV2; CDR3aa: CASSEDNEKLFF; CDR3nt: TGTGCCAGCAGTGAGGATAATGAAAAACTGTTTTTT
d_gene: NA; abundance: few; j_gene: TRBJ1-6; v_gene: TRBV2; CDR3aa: CASGTSYNSPLHF; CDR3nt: TGTGCCAGTGGGACTTCCTATAATTCACCCCTCCACTTT
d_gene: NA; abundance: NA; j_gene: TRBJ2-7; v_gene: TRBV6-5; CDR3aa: CASSSGQKYYEQYF; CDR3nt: TGTGCCAGCAGTTCCGGACAGAAGTACTACGAGCAGTACTTC
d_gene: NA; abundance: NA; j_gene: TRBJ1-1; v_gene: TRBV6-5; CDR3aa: CASGVMSEAFF; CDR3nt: TGTGCCAGCGGGGTAATGTCGGAAGCTTTCTTT
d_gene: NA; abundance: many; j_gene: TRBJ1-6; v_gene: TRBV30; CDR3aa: CAWSVDRWNSPLHF; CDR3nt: TGTGCCTGGAGTGTCGACAGGTGGAATTCACCCCTCCACTTT
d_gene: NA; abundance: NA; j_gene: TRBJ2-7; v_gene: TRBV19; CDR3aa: CASSNRPSEQYF; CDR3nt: TGTGCCAGTAGCAACCGCCCATCCGAGCAGTACTTC
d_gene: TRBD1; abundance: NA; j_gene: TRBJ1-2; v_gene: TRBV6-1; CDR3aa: CASSPTGGSHGYTF; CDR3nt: TGTGCCAGCAGTCCGACAGGGGGCTCCCATGGCTACACCTTC
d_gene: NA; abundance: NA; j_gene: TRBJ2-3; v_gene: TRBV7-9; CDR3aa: CASSLLSDTQYF; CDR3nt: TGTGCCAGCAGCTTACTTTCGGATACGCAGTATTTT
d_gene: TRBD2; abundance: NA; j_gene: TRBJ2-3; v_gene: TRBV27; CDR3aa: CATTRTSGVADTQYF; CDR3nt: TGTGCCACCACTAGGACTAGCGGGGTGGCAGATACGCAGTATTTT
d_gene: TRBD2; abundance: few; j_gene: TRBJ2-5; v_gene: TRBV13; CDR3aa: CASSPRLAGGRGETQYF; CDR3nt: TGTGCCAGCAGCCCTAGACTAGCGGGGGGGCGAGGAGAGACCCAGTACTTC
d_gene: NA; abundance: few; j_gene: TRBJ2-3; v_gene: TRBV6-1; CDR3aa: CASSRGFDTQYF; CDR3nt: TGTGCCAGCAGCCGGGGGTTCGATACGCAGTATTTT
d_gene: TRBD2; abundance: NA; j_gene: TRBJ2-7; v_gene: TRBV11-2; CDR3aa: CASSQPWPREDEQYF; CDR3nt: TGTGCCAGCAGCCAACCGTGGCCCCGGGAGGATGAGCAGTACTTC
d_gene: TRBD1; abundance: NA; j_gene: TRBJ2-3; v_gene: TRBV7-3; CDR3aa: CASSPGTGGDTQYF; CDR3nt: TGTGCCAGCAGCCCCGGGACAGGGGGCGATACGCAGTATTTT
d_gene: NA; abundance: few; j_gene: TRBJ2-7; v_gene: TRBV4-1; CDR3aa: CASSQVDLYEQYF; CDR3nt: TGCGCCAGCAGCCAAGTTGATCTCTACGAGCAGTACTTC
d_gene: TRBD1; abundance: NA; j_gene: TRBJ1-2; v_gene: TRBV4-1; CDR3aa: CASSQERTGLGYTF; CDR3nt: TGCGCCAGCAGCCAAGAGAGGACAGGGCTTGGCTACACCTTC
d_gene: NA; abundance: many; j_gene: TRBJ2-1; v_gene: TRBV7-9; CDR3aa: CASSFYRVDEQFF; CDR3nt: TGTGCCAGCAGCTTCTACAGGGTAGATGAGCAGTTCTTC
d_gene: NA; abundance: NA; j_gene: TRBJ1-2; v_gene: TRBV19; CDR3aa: CASSIDEKDGYTF; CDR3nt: TGTGCCAGTAGTATAGACGAAAAGGATGGCTACACCTTC
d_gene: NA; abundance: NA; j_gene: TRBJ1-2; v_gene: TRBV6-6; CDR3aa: CASSVHGGYTF; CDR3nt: TGTGCCAGCAGTGTTCACGGAGGCTACACCTTC
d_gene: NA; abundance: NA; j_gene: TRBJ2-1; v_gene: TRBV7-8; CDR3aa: CASSKFRKTQQASNEQFF; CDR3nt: TGTGCCAGCAGCAAATTCCGCAAAACTCAACAGGCGAGCAATGAGCAGTTCTTC
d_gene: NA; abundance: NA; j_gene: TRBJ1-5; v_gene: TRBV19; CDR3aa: CASLAGAGNQPQHF; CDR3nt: TGTGCCAGTCTGGCTGGGGCGGGCAATCAGCCCCAGCATTTT
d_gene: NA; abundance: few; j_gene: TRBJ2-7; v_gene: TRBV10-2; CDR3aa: CASSEAGISYEQYF; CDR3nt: TGCGCCAGCAGTGAGGCAGGGATCTCCTACGAGCAGTACTTC
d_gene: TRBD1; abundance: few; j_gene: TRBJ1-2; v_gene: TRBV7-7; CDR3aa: CASSLRQGAGYTF; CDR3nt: TGTGCTAGCAGCTTACGACAGGGTGCTGGCTACACCTTC
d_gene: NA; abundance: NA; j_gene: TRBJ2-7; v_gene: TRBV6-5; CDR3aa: CASSYGGRDEQYF; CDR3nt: TGTGCCAGCAGTTACGGGGGGCGAGACGAGCAGTACTTC
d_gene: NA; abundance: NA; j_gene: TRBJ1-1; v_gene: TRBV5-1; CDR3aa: CASSLLGSATEAFF; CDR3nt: TGCGCCAGCAGCTTGCTCGGCTCGGCTACTGAAGCTTTCTTT
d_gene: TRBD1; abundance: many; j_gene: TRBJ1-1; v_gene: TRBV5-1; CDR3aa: CASSLGQGGLSEAFF; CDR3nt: TGCGCCAGCAGCTTGGGACAGGGGGGGCTTTCTGAAGCTTTCTTT
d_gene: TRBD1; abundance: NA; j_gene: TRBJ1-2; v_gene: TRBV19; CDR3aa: CASSSGLDRGYGYTF; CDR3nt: TGTGCCAGTAGTTCGGGCCTCGACAGGGGCTATGGCTACACCTTC
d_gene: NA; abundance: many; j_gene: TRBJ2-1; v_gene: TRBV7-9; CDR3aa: CASSPSNEQFF; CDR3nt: TGTGCCAGCAGCCCCTCCAATGAGCAGTTCTTC
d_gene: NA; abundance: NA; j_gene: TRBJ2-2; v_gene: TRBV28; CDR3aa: CASSSDFGELFF; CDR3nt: TGTGCCAGCAGTTCCGACTTCGGGGAGCTGTTTTTT
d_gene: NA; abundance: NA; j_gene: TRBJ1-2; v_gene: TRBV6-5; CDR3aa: CASSESPSSGYTF; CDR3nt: TGTGCCAGCAGTGAGTCCCCTTCCTCGGGCTACACCTTC
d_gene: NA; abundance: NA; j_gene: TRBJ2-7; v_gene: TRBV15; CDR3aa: CATSILTGLDYEQYF; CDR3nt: TGTGCCACCAGCATTTTGACAGGCCTAGACTACGAGCAGTACTTC
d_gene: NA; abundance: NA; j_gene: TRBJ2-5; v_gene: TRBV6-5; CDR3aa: CASSYFGRVQETQYF; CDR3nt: TGTGCCAGCAGTTACTTCGGCAGGGTCCAAGAGACCCAGTACTTC
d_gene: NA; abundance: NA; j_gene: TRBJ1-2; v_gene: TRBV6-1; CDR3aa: CASRRARTGNYGYTF; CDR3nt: TGTGCCAGCAGGAGAGCAAGGACCGGTAATTATGGCTACACCTTC
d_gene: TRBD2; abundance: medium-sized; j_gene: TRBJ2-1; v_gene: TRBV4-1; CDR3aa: CASRAGLDIEQFF; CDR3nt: TGCGCCAGCAGGGCGGGACTAGATATTGAGCAGTTCTTC
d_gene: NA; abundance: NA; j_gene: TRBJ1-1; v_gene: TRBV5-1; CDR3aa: CASSLEGGGRTEAFF; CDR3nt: TGCGCCAGCAGCTTGGAAGGGGGTGGGCGCACTGAAGCTTTCTTT
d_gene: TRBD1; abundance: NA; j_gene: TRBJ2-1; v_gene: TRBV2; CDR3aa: CASSRRTGADEQFF; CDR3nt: TGTGCCAGCAGTCGCCGTACAGGGGCCGATGAGCAGTTCTTC
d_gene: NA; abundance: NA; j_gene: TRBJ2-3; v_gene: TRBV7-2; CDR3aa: CASTFLPPRGTDTQYF; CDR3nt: TGTGCCAGCACCTTCCTTCCTCCTAGAGGGACAGATACGCAGTATTTT